One and the same sample provided the 17 T cell receptor beta chains below, sequenced in a study of CD8 T cells in ankylosing spondylitis. TCRdb independently ran MiXCR on the 5' RACE reads; one entry per CDR3 protein. The table includes around 890,000 distinct CDR3 sequences, about 10% detected once. These receptors have no identified antigens. Study-level points and caveats: Blood from ankylosing spondylitis patients appeared to carry a characteristic eight-variant TCR beta motif.

Material: blood, either unsorted or a sorted T cell fraction (not recorded which). The receptors were sampled from a male donor with ankylosing spondylitis.

The chain joins TRBV10-3 to TRBJ2-3; 10 nucleotides agree with TRBD1. The trim removed 4 bases at V and 3 bases at J, leaving 7 bases unmatched. This CDR3 contains 16 residues. Germline V CDR1 and CDR2: ENHRY, SYGVKD. The CDR3 nucleotides are TGTGCCATCAGTGCACAGACAGGGGGCTCAACAGATACGCAGTATTTT. Its translation: CAISAQTGGSTDTQYF.

There are many counts of this clonotype. The V gene is TRBV29-1, the J gene TRBJ2-3; no clear D gene. Per the germline V gene, CDR1 is SQVTM and CDR2 is ANQGSEA. CDR3 length: 14 residues. Trimming cost V 1 base and J 0 bases, with 8 bases left between them. The CDR3 nucleotides are TGCAGCGTTGAAGTAACAACCAGCACAGATACGCAGTATTTT. It translates to CSVEVTTSTDTQYF.

This clonotype occurred a few times. This chain connects TRBV15 to TRBJ2-3; 9 nucleotides align to TRBD1. The CDR3 has 15 residues. Germline V gene data show CDR1 as LNHNV and CDR2 as YYDKDF (reference sequence). Trimming at V came to 3 bases and at J to 6 bases, leaving 7 bases not matched to a gene. The CDR3 spells CATSSRDRDGDTQYF. The CDR3 nucleotides are TGTGCCACCAGCAGTCGGGACAGGGACGGGGATACGCAGTATTTT.

The table lists this clonotype with many counts. The rearrangement uses TRBV4-3 and TRBJ2-1; no clear D. There are 16 residues in the CDR3. CDR1 is LGHNA, CDR2 YSLEER, per germline. V shed 0 bases and J shed 0 bases, with 9 bases lying between them. The DNA of the CDR3 is TGCGCCAGCAGCCAAGAGTGGCGCACCTCCTACAATGAGCAGTTCTTC. It specifies CASSQEWRTSYNEQFF.

In the case of this clonotype: It may be a read error: a sequence one base away is much more abundant. Because the CDR3 is missing its conserved closing phenylalanine or tryptophan, this is likely a read error. The chain couples TRBV5-1 to TRBJ2-7; possibly TRBD1 for D (5 bases). The CDR3 contains 13 residues. CDR1 is SGHRS and CDR2 is YFSETQ in the germline V gene. V gave up 4 bases and J gave up 3 bases, with 11 bases separating them. Written as DNA, the CDR3 is TGCGCCAGCAGCCCGACAGATCGCTACGAGCAGTACTTG. Residues: CASSPTDRYEQYL.

This clonotype occurred many times. The chain joins TRBV20-1 to TRBJ2-1; the D gene is possibly TRBD2 (5 bases). The CDR3 consists of 15 residues. Trimming removed 3 bases from V and 0 bases from J, with 12 bases in between. Germline assignment: CDR1 DFQATT and CDR2 SNEGSKA (reference sequence). The CDR3 sequence: CSASWVGSSYNEQFF. DNA of the CDR3: TGCAGTGCTAGCTGGGTGGGGAGCTCCTACAATGAGCAGTTCTTC.

In its sample, this clonotype was seen many times. The CDR3 sequence: CASSLSEGNTIYF. The CDR3 DNA is TGTGCCAGCAGTTTGTCAGAAGGAAACACCATATATTTT. The V call is TRBV12-3 or TRBV12-4, the J call TRBJ1-3; D not resolved. V lost 3 bases and J 4 bases, leaving 7 bases between the germline ends. The length of the CDR3 is 13 residues.

The table lists this clonotype with a few counts. This chain uses TRBV6-1 with TRBJ1-1; D perhaps matches TRBD1 (5 bases). The CDR3 has 13 amino acids. CDR1 and CDR2 from the germline V gene are MNHNS and SASEGT. Deletions cut 6 bases from V and 1 base from J, with 9 bases between. The CDR3: CASRTGANTEAFF. CDR3 coding DNA: TGTGCCAGCAGAACCGGGGCGAACACTGAAGCTTTCTTT.

This clonotype was seen only a few times. V is TRBV18 and J is TRBJ2-1; D remains unclear. Germline V gene sequence: CDR1 KGHSH, CDR2 LQKENI. The CDR3 sequence is 15 residues long. V was cut by 2 bases and J by 6 bases, with 14 bases left in between. This CDR3 reads CASSPRLVEVNEQFF. CDR3 DNA sequence: TGTGCCAGCTCACCAAGGCTAGTCGAGGTCAATGAGCAGTTCTTC.

The rearrangement uses TRBV10-3 and TRBJ2-7; perhaps D is TRBD1 or TRBD2 (5 bases each). This CDR3 comprises 15 residues. V was trimmed by 2 bases and J by 4 bases, leaving 15 bases between them. CDR1 is ENHRY and CDR2 is SYGVKD in the germline V gene. Here the CDR3 DNA reads TGTGCCATCAGTGAGCCGGGACGGCTAAGGTACGAGCAGTACTTC. It translates to CAISEPGRLRYEQYF.

V usage is TRBV6-5 and J usage is TRBJ1-2; D is unresolved. The germline V gene encodes CDR1 MNHEY and CDR2 SVGAGI. This CDR3 contains 12 residues. V gave up 8 bases and J gave up 8 bases, with 15 bases separating them. In nucleotides, the CDR3 is TGTGCCAGCGGGGATAAATTGTGGGGCTACACCTTC. This translates into CASGDKLWGYTF.

This clonotype showed up many times. The V call is TRBV20-1, the J call TRBJ1-2, with a weak D call TRBD1 (5 bases). V was pared by 5 bases and J by 4 bases, with 17 bases between. CDR1 DFQATT and CDR2 SNEGSKA come from the germline V gene (reference sequence). The CDR3 runs 14 residues. The CDR3 DNA sequence: TGCAGTGCTCCTACGCTGATGGGGGGCTATGGCTACACCTTC. Translating gives CSAPTLMGGYGYTF.

Ten or more counts support this clonotype. The gene calls are TRBV7-2 and TRBJ1-1; D call uncertain. The CDR3 contains 14 residues. CDR1 is SGHTA and CDR2 is FQGNSA in the germline V gene. V was shortened by 1 base and J by 1 base, with 7 bases between the two germline ends. The CDR3 protein is CASSLDGENTEAFF. CDR3 coding DNA: TGTGCCAGCAGCTTAGACGGAGAGAACACTGAAGCTTTCTTT.

The J gene is TRBJ2-1, the V gene TRBV18; D may be TRBD1 (6 bases). Germline lookup yields CDR1 KGHSH and CDR2 LQKENI. The CDR3 is made up of 16 amino acids. V lost 2 bases and J 3 bases, leaving 14 bases between the germline ends. The CDR3, as DNA: TGTGCCAGCTCACCAAGGCAGGGGAAAATCTACAATGAGCAGTTCTTC. Its protein is CASSPRQGKIYNEQFF. The full variable domain, rest sourced from reference TRBV18 and TRBJ2-1, is NAGVMQNPRHLVRRRGQEARLRCSPMKGHSHVYWYRQLPEEGLKFMVYLQKENIIDESGMPKERFSAEFPKEGPSILRIQQVVRGDSAAYFCASSPRQGKIYNEQFFGPGTRLTVL.

This clonotype was observed a few times. DNA for the CDR3: TGTGCCACCAGCAGAGATCGGGCAGGGGCAATGGGCAATGAGCAGTTCTTC. This encodes CATSRDRAGAMGNEQFF. The V and J genes are TRBV15 and TRBJ2-1; possible D gene TRBD1, 6 bases. The CDR3 consists of 17 residues. Looked up from germline, CDR1 is LNHNV and CDR2 is YYDKDF (reference sequence). The V gene lost 0 bases and the J gene lost 6 bases, with 18 bases spanning the gap. Drawing the rest from reference TRBV15 and TRBJ2-1, the complete variable domain is DAMVIQNPRYQVTQFGKPVTLSCSQTLNHNVMYWYQQKSSQAPKLLFHYYDKDFNNEADTPDNFQSRRPNTSFCFLDIRSPGLGDTAMYLCATSRDRAGAMGNEQFFGPGTRLTVL.

This clonotype was detected ten times or more. DNA for the CDR3: TGCAGCGTTGAAGGTAGTAAGCTTAGTACAGATACGCAGTATTTT. Its translation: CSVEGSKLSTDTQYF. This chain joins TRBV29-1 and TRBJ2-3; D unresolved. Trimming left V 1 base short and J 3 bases short, with 14 bases between. Germline CDR1 reads SQVTM; CDR2 reads ANQGSEA. The CDR3 totals 15 residues.

This clonotype was detected only a few times. The chain joins TRBV19 to TRBJ1-1, with TRBD1 matching over 7 bases. Unmatched junction bases numbered 3, after V lost 4 bases and J lost 4 bases. The CDR3 loop spans 13 amino acids. CDR1 is LNHDA, CDR2 SQIVND, per germline (reference sequence). This chain's CDR3 is CASSTTGATEAFF. DNA of the CDR3: TGTGCCAGTAGTACCACAGGGGCCACTGAAGCTTTCTTT.